This TCR beta chain was identified during a study of prognosis after radiotherapy for stage I lung cancer. Across the whole study: Radiotherapy used SBRT, divided into 3 to 5 fractions and reaching a biologically effective dose of at least 100 Gy.

Genomic DNA yielded TCR beta CDR3, amplified by two-round multiplex PCR. Round one of PCR was performed, and it used primers specific to each TRBV and TRBJ gene. One entry per CDR3 protein, called by TCRdb with MiXCR from the multiplex PCR reads. The repertoire includes roughly 14,000 distinct CDR3 sequences, more than 25% of them detected once, and around a quarter sits in the top ten. The ends were cut back, 6 bases at V and 5 bases at J, with 20 bases in the middle. The CDR3 contains 15 residues. The germline V gene encodes CDR1 MNHEY and CDR2 SVGEGT. Study-level findings and limits: Stereotactic body radiation therapy was followed by a fall in unique TCR clone counts, with a median of around 10,000 versus 6,900.

For this clonotype: Its specificity is not known.

Source: PBMCs, taken before or after stereotactic body radiation therapy (not recorded which). The TCR sequence derives from a donor over 45 with non-small cell lung cancer. V is TRBV6-2 or TRBV6-3 and J is TRBJ2-7; no clear D gene. The DNA of the CDR3 is TGTGCCAGCAGCTACCGCCGGGCCTTGCAACACGAGCAGTACTTC. It translates to CASSYRRALQHEQYF.